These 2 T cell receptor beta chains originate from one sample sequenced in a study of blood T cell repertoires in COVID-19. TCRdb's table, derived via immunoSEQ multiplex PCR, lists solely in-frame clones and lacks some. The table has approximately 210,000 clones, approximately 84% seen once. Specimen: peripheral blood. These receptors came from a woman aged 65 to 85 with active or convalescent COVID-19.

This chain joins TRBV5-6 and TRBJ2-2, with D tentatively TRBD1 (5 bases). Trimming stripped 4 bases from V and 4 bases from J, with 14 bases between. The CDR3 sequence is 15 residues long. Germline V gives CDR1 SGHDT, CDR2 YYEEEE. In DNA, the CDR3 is TGTGCCAGCAGCATACAGGTGACGGTCACCGGGGAGCTGTTTTTT. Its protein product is CASSIQVTVTGELFF.

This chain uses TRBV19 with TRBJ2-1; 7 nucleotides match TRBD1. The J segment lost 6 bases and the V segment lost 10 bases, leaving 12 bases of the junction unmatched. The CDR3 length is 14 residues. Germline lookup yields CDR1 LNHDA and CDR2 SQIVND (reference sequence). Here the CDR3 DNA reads TGTGCCACCAAGACAGGGATCGATACCAATGAGCAGTTCTTC. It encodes CATKTGIDTNEQFF.